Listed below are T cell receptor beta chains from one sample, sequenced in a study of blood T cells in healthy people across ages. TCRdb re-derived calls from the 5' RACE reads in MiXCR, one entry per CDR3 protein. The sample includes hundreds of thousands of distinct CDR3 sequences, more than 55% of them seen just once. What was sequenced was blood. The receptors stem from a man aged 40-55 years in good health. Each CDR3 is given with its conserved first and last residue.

CDR3aa: CASKPEGSGNPTSFF; j_gene: TRBJ2-1; v_gene: TRBV6-5
CDR3aa: CATGLSLNTEAFF; j_gene: TRBJ1-1; v_gene: TRBV15
CDR3aa: CASSARDGLSYEQYF; j_gene: TRBJ2-7; v_gene: TRBV9
CDR3aa: CASRKGRPNQPQHF; j_gene: TRBJ1-5; v_gene: TRBV2
CDR3aa: CASRHDRGSSEQYF; j_gene: .; v_gene: TRBV5-1
CDR3aa: CASSLADGRDAQYF; j_gene: TRBJ2-3; v_gene: TRBV7-2
CDR3aa: CSARYSPPAGGDGGTDTQYF; j_gene: TRBJ2-3; v_gene: TRBV20-1
CDR3aa: CSARSRQRNDNSPLHF; j_gene: TRBJ1-6; v_gene: TRBV20-1
CDR3aa: CASSRSGPRSTDTQYF; j_gene: TRBJ2-3; v_gene: TRBV7-9
CDR3aa: CASSIWTGGSYEQYF; j_gene: TRBJ2-7; v_gene: TRBV7-2
CDR3aa: CASSLEGTSADLSYNKQFF; j_gene: TRBJ2-1; v_gene: TRBV7-2
CDR3aa: CASSPSGRGQGAYEQYF; j_gene: TRBJ2-7; v_gene: TRBV14
CDR3aa: CATRKTGSSYNSPLHF; j_gene: TRBJ1-6; v_gene: TRBV15
CDR3aa: CASSLLGGTEQYF; j_gene: TRBJ2-7; v_gene: TRBV4-2
CDR3aa: CASSQGGDVNTF; j_gene: TRBJ1-2; v_gene: TRBV3-1
CDR3aa: CASLRPYEQYF; j_gene: TRBJ2-7; v_gene: TRBV5-1
CDR3aa: CASSLVGTTAKNIQYF; j_gene: TRBJ2-4; v_gene: TRBV7-2
CDR3aa: CATQPGGYGNQPQHF; j_gene: TRBJ1-5; v_gene: TRBV6-6
CDR3aa: CASSLSAVSNQPQHF; j_gene: TRBJ1-5; v_gene: TRBV27
CDR3aa: CASSQALANTDTQYF; j_gene: TRBJ2-3; v_gene: TRBV4-3